The rows below give T cell receptor beta chains drawn from one sample of a study of blood T cell repertoires in COVID-19. Produced via immunoSEQ multiplex PCR; TCRdb's table is partial and in-frame only. The data hold 100,000 to 150,000 clones, with roughly 88% observed a single time. Input material: peripheral blood. All receptors derive from a man aged 50 or older with acute or convalescent COVID-19. The CDR3 runs from the conserved cysteine through the conserved F or W. D genes are given only for firm matches. Clone size is shown for a subset of rows, as once, few, many or a class of expanded clone.

CDR3	DNA	D	size	length	V	J
CASNLGQGFGYTF	TGTGCCAGCAACCTAGGACAGGGTTTCGGCTACACCTTC	TRBD1	.	13	TRBV2	TRBJ1-2
CASSYSSGFSYEQYF	TGTGCCAGCAGTTACTCAAGCGGGTTTTCCTACGAGCAGTACTTC	.	.	15	TRBV6-5	TRBJ2-7
CASSGTTTEAFF	TGTGCCAGCAGTGGGACAACCACTGAAGCTTTCTTT	.	.	12	TRBV2	TRBJ1-1
CASSFQSSTDTQYF	TGCGCCAGCAGCTTTCAGTCTTCCACAGATACGCAGTATTTT	.	few	14	TRBV5-1	TRBJ2-3
CASSPMGGAEDTQYF	TGTGCCAGCAGCCCCATGGGGGGAGCGGAAGATACGCAGTATTTT	.	.	15	TRBV7-9	TRBJ2-3
CASTRQGMLNTEAFF	TGTGCCAGTACACGACAGGGGATGTTGAACACTGAAGCTTTCTTT	TRBD1	.	15	TRBV5-8	TRBJ1-1
CASSLERATGELFF	TGCGCCAGCAGCTTAGAGAGGGCCACCGGGGAGCTGTTTTTT	.	few	14	TRBV5-1	TRBJ2-2
CASSGQGAETQYF	TGTGCCAGCAGCGGACAGGGGGCAGAGACCCAGTACTTC	TRBD1	few	13	TRBV5-4	TRBJ2-5
CASSLEGTGSDEQYF	TGCGCCAGCAGCTTGGAGGGGACAGGGTCCGACGAGCAGTACTTC	TRBD1	.	15	TRBV5-1	TRBJ2-7
CASSPDISYGYTF	TGTGCCAGCAGCCCGGACATTTCTTATGGCTACACCTTC	.	.	13	TRBV7-6	TRBJ1-2
CASSPRRGQSTDTQYF	TGTGCCAGCAGTCCCCGCAGGGGGCAATCCACAGATACGCAGTATTTT	TRBD1	.	16	TRBV28	TRBJ2-3
CASGTGAGNHEKLFF	TGCGCCAGCGGTACAGGGGCCGGAAACCATGAAAAACTGTTTTTT	TRBD1	.	15	TRBV5-1	TRBJ1-4
CASSLGPTGTLYEQYF	TGTGCCAGCAGCTTGGGCCCCACAGGGACCCTCTACGAGCAGTACTTC	.	.	16	TRBV5-6	TRBJ2-7
CASSLPQGASYNEQFF	TGCGCCAGCAGCTTACCGCAGGGGGCCTCCTACAATGAGCAGTTCTTC	TRBD1	.	16	TRBV5-1	TRBJ2-1
CAWSGGRGVRF	TGTGCCTGGAGCGGGGGGAGGGGTGTCCGTTTT	.	.	11	TRBV30	TRBJ1-1
CASSYRLGPGYEQFF	TGTGCCAGTAGCTATCGACTAGGTCCGGGCTATGAGCAGTTCTTC	.	.	15	TRBV19	TRBJ2-1
CASSTGTEAFF	TGTGCCAGCAGTACCGGGACTGAAGCTTTCTTT	.	.	11	TRBV12-3/TRBV12-4	TRBJ1-1
CATSRDQLAYEQYF	TGTGCCACCAGCAGAGATCAGTTGGCCTACGAGCAGTACTTC	.	.	14	TRBV15	TRBJ2-7
CATSLGVDSANEKLFF	TGCGCCACCAGCCTGGGTGTGGACTCGGCTAATGAAAAACTGTTTTTT	.	.	16	TRBV5-1	TRBJ1-4
CASSQPGVLDNEQFF	TGTGCCAGCAGCCAACCAGGGGTTCTGGACAATGAGCAGTTCTTC	.	.	15	TRBV7-3	TRBJ2-1
CASGTDRGPYNEQFF	TGTGCCAGCGGAACTGACAGGGGCCCCTACAATGAGCAGTTCTTC	TRBD1	.	15	TRBV2	TRBJ2-1
CTSRLGGENSPLHF	TGCACCAGCAGACTGGGGGGGGAAAATTCACCCCTCCACTTT	.	.	14	TRBV1	TRBJ1-6
CASSLGGWREGQEQETQYF	TGTGCCAGTAGTTTAGGGGGTTGGCGGGAGGGCCAGGAACAAGAGACCCAGTACTTC	TRBD2	.	19	TRBV19	TRBJ2-5
CSVAVGGAWEKLFF	TGCAGCGTGGCAGTGGGGGGGGCGTGGGAAAAACTGTTTTTT	.	.	14	TRBV29-1	TRBJ1-4
CASSSHYPQGEQYF	TGTGCCAGCAGTTCCCACTACCCACAGGGCGAGCAGTACTTC	.	.	14	TRBV6-6	TRBJ2-7
CASSQGTGDQPQHF	TGTGCCAGCAGCCAAGGGACAGGGGATCAGCCCCAGCATTTT	TRBD1	few	14	TRBV16	TRBJ1-5
CASNRGGSGRYNEQFF	TGTGCCAGCAACCGCGGGGGTAGCGGGCGATACAATGAGCAGTTCTTC	TRBD2	.	16	TRBV5-8	TRBJ2-1
CASRPEGGGNQPQHF	TGTGCCAGCAGGCCAGAGGGAGGAGGCAATCAGCCCCAGCATTTT	.	.	15	TRBV2	TRBJ1-5
CASSRGQGPTNYGYTF	TGTGCCAGTAGTCGAGGACAGGGCCCTACTAACTATGGCTACACCTTC	TRBD1	.	16	TRBV19	TRBJ1-2
CASKLSGTDYGYTF	TGTGCCAGCAAATTATCCGGGACAGACTATGGCTACACCTTC	TRBD1	.	14	TRBV2	TRBJ1-2
CASSHPGLGYNEQFF	TGCGCCAGCAGCCACCCGGGACTGGGGTACAATGAGCAGTTCTTC	.	few	15	TRBV10-2	TRBJ2-1
CASSELAGGETQYF	TGTGCCAGCAGTGAACTGGCGGGAGGAGAGACCCAGTACTTC	TRBD2	.	14	TRBV6-1	TRBJ2-5
CASSAGANTEAFF	TGTGCCAGCAGCGCCGGAGCGAACACTGAAGCTTTCTTT	.	.	13	TRBV2	TRBJ1-1
CASGVGSGTEAFF	TGTGCCAGCGGGGTAGGGAGTGGCACTGAAGCTTTCTTT	.	.	13	TRBV2	TRBJ1-1
CASARGLGQPQHF	TGTGCCAGCGCCCGGGGATTGGGTCAGCCCCAGCATTTT	.	.	13	TRBV28	TRBJ1-5
CATSHRGVEGYTF	TGTGCCACCAGTCACCGCGGGGTTGAGGGCTACACCTTC	.	.	13	TRBV24-1	TRBJ1-2
CASSPSRQGGPGELFF	TGTGCCAGCTCACCGTCGAGACAGGGGGGCCCCGGGGAGCTGTTTTTT	TRBD1	.	16	TRBV18	TRBJ2-2
CASTRGGLNEQFF	TGTGCCAGTACCCGGGGGGGCCTGAATGAGCAGTTCTTC	TRBD2	.	13	TRBV9	TRBJ2-1
CASSKPGQGIYEQYF	TGTGCCAGCAGCAAACCGGGACAGGGAATCTACGAGCAGTACTTC	TRBD1	many	15	TRBV7-8	TRBJ2-7
CASSFGSGDRETQYF	TGCGCCAGCAGCTTTGGTAGCGGGGATCGAGAGACCCAGTACTTC	TRBD2	.	15	TRBV5-1	TRBJ2-5
CASSLAGVGTGELFF	TGCGCCAGCAGCTTGGCCGGTGTCGGCACCGGGGAGCTGTTTTTT	.	.	15	TRBV5-1	TRBJ2-2
CASRAGQENSPLHF	TGTGCCAGCAGGGCGGGACAGGAGAATTCACCCCTCCACTTT	TRBD1	.	14	TRBV28	TRBJ1-6
CASSQDPLLSNGYTF	TGTGCCAGCAGCCAAGATCCACTTCTTAGTAATGGCTACACCTTC	.	.	15	TRBV3-1/TRBV3-2	TRBJ1-2
CASSLLWTANTEAFF	TGTGCCAGCAGCCTTTTATGGACAGCGAACACTGAAGCTTTCTTT	.	.	15	TRBV7-8	TRBJ1-1
CASSWTSGYNEQFF	TGCGCCAGCAGCTGGACTAGCGGGTACAATGAGCAGTTCTTC	TRBD2	.	14	TRBV5-1	TRBJ2-1
CASSTGLGTEAFF	TGTGCCAGCAGTACAGGGTTGGGCACTGAAGCTTTCTTT	.	.	13	TRBV6-4	TRBJ1-1
CASSTGTVEANEKLFF	TGCGCCAGCAGCACCGGGACAGTAGAGGCTAATGAAAAACTGTTTTTT	TRBD1	.	16	TRBV5-1	TRBJ1-4
CASSPDRAYNEQFF	TGTGCCAGCAGCCCCGACAGGGCTTACAATGAGCAGTTCTTC	TRBD1	once	14	TRBV6-6	TRBJ2-1
CASSIDPRQGRRNQPQHF	TGTGCCAGTAGTATAGACCCTAGACAGGGGAGGCGCAATCAGCCCCAGCATTTT	TRBD1	.	18	TRBV19	TRBJ1-5